These 32 T cell receptor beta chains came from one sample sequenced in a study of blood T cell repertoires in COVID-19. Profiled with immunoSEQ multiplex PCR; TCRdb holds only in-frame clones, not every one. The sample gives a few hundred thousand clones, roughly 89% of which show up once; approximately 0.85% is in the top ten. The sequencing sample was made of peripheral blood. The receptor set was obtained from a woman aged 40 to 50 who had recovered from COVID-19.

This CDR3 is CASPGQGGQPQHF. CDR3 coding DNA: TGTGCCAGTCCGGGACAGGGGGGTCAGCCCCAGCATTTT. The rearrangement uses TRBV6-5 and TRBJ1-5; 11 nucleotides line up with TRBD1. CDR1 and CDR2 (germline): MNHEY, SVGAGI. The CDR3 has 13 amino acids. The ends lost 9 bases at V and 6 bases at J; junction bases unmatched: 4.

This rearrangement joins TRBV7-3 to TRBJ2-7; D might be TRBD1 (6 bases). V lost 4 bases to trimming and J lost 2 bases, with 12 bases between them. Germline V gene sequence: CDR1 SGHTA, CDR2 FQGTGA. CDR3 length equals 14 residues. CDR3 sequence reads: CASSSDRWPYEQYF. The CDR3 bases are TGTGCCAGCAGCTCTGACAGGTGGCCCTACGAGCAGTACTTC.

The chain is built from TRBV2 and TRBJ1-3, with D perhaps TRBD1 (6 bases). This CDR3 has 17 residues. Trimming cost V 0 bases and J 2 bases, with 14 bases left between them. Germline-derived CDR1 and CDR2 are SNHLY and FYNNEI. The CDR3 loop is CASSEASPRQAGNTIYF. CDR3 sequence (DNA): TGTGCCAGCAGTGAAGCATCCCCTAGACAGGCTGGAAACACCATATATTTT.

The chain is built from TRBV6-5 and TRBJ2-2; 7 bases are a match to TRBD2. This CDR3 has 15 residues. Trimming at V came to 7 bases and at J to 2 bases, leaving 7 bases not matched to a gene. Germline V gene sequence: CDR1 MNHEY, CDR2 SVGAGI. The CDR3 DNA reads TGTGCCAGCACCCCAAGCGGGGAAAACACCGGGGAGCTGTTTTTT. This gives the protein CASTPSGENTGELFF.

The chain recombines TRBV4-1 with TRBJ2-5; D perhaps matches TRBD1 (6 bases). V lost 0 bases and J lost 1, with 6 bases in between. CDR1 MGHRA and CDR2 YSYEKL come from the germline V gene. The CDR3 has 14 amino acids. The CDR3 reads CASSQEGAQETQYF. The CDR3 DNA reads TGCGCCAGCAGCCAAGAGGGGGCCCAAGAGACCCAGTACTTC.

The chain combines TRBV7-3 with TRBJ1-1; tentative D call: TRBD1 (5 bases). Per the germline V gene, CDR1 is SGHTA and CDR2 is FQGTGA. V gave up 1 base and J gave up 1 base, with 10 bases separating them. The CDR3 spans 15 residues. The chain's CDR3 is CASSLNQGGNTEAFF. The CDR3 DNA is TGTGCCAGCAGCTTAAATCAGGGTGGGAACACTGAAGCTTTCTTT.

The chain has TRBV5-4 and TRBJ1-1, with 7 bases lining up with TRBD1. The CDR3 length is 13 residues. Per the germline V gene, CDR1 is SGHNT and CDR2 is YYREEE (reference sequence). The junction had 7 bases not matched to a gene; V was cut back by 3 bases and J by 8 bases. CDR3 residues: CASSSAGTEEAFF. CDR3 in DNA: TGTGCCAGCAGCTCGGCCGGGACAGAGGAAGCTTTCTTT.

The gene calls are TRBV11-2 and TRBJ2-1, with TRBD2 matching over 10 bases. Germline V gene data show CDR1 as SGHAT and CDR2 as FQNNGV. Trimming took 5 bases from V and 2 from J; bases not matched to a gene: 3. The CDR3 is 15 residues long. CDR3 protein: CASSLLAGAYNEQFF. CDR3 sequence (DNA): TGTGCCAGCAGCCTCCTAGCGGGGGCCTACAATGAGCAGTTCTTC.

The genes are TRBV5-1 and TRBJ1-5; TRBD1 matches 10 bases. CDR3 size: 16 residues. The germline V gene has CDR1 SGHRS and CDR2 YFSETQ. J lost 0 bases, V lost 8 bases, and 8 bases had no gene match. CDR3 sequence reads: CARAGTGAGSNQPQHF. Written as DNA, the CDR3 is TGCGCCAGAGCTGGGACAGGGGCCGGTAGCAATCAGCCCCAGCATTTT.

The rearrangement joins TRBV3-1 (or the pseudogene TRBV3-2) to TRBJ1-3, with D maybe TRBD1 (5 bases). The CDR3 length is 15 residues. Trimming removed 1 base at V and 1 base at J, with 8 bases between. Germline CDR1 and CDR2: LGHDT and YNNKEL (reference sequence). The CDR3 loop reads CASSQAGGSGNTIYF. CDR3 bases: TGTGCCAGCAGCCAAGCGGGGGGGTCTGGAAACACCATATATTTT.

With respect to this clone: Other nucleotide sequences from this sample produce the same CDR3. The V gene is TRBV5-1, the J gene TRBJ2-7; TRBD1 matches at 7 bases. Per germline, CDR1 SGHRS and CDR2 YFSETQ. The CDR3 is 14 residues long. J gave up 1 base and V 0 bases, and 1 base lay outside the gene matches. The CDR3 coding sequence is TGCGCCAGCAGCTTGGACAGGGGATCCTACGAGCAGTACTTC. Its translation is CASSLDRGSYEQYF.

The chain carries TRBV19 and TRBJ2-1; no definite D call. The CDR3 is 11 residues long. V gave up 9 bases and J gave up 4 bases, with 7 bases separating them. Germline CDR1 reads LNHDA; CDR2 reads SQIVND (reference sequence). The chain's CDR3 is CASEAYNEQFF. The DNA of the CDR3 is TGTGCCAGCGAGGCTTACAATGAGCAGTTCTTC.

This chain joins TRBV5-8 and TRBJ2-7, with 13 bases identical to TRBD2. V was pared by 5 bases and J by 2 bases, with 13 bases of the junction left unmatched. Germline lookup yields CDR1 SGHTS and CDR2 YDEGEE. The CDR3 covers 18 residues. CDR3 coding DNA: TGTGCCAGCAGAAGCGGACTAGCGGGAGATTTGGGGACCTACGAGCAGTACTTC. Its protein product is CASRSGLAGDLGTYEQYF.

The J gene is TRBJ2-3, the V gene TRBV7-9; 8 positions agree with TRBD2. After removal of 9 bases from V and 6 bases from J, the junction contained 8 bases not matched to a gene. This CDR3 spans 13 amino acids. Germline CDR1 is SEHNR and CDR2 is FQNEAQ (reference sequence). The CDR3 spells CASNSGMADTQYF. The DNA of the CDR3 is TGTGCCAGTAATAGCGGGATGGCGGATACGCAGTATTTT.

The chain uses TRBV6-5 and TRBJ2-2, with no clear D. V was cut by 0 bases and J by 1 base, with 9 bases left in between. This CDR3 contains 16 residues. Germline V gene lookup returns CDR1 MNHEY and CDR2 SVGAGI. Here the CDR3 DNA reads TGTGCCAGCAGTTACTCGAGCGAGGTGAACACCGGGGAGCTGTTTTTT. This translates into CASSYSSEVNTGELFF.

V and J are TRBV7-2 and TRBJ2-3; 13 nucleotides align to TRBD2. J gave up 3 bases and V 5 bases, and 2 bases lay outside the gene matches. This CDR3 has 15 amino acids. Germline-derived CDR1 and CDR2 are SGHTA and FQGNSA. The CDR3 DNA sequence: TGTGCCAGCAGCCGGGGACTAGCGGGGACAGATACGCAGTATTTT. It is translated as CASSRGLAGTDTQYF.

The CDR3, as DNA: TGTGCTAGTGGTTTTGGACTAGCGGGAGGGTTACACGAGCAGTACTTC. Protein: CASGFGLAGGLHEQYF. V gene TRBV12-5 combines with J gene TRBJ2-7; 15 bases map to TRBD2. The V segment lost 3 bases and the J segment 5 bases; nucleotides outside the gene matches: 5. This CDR3 has 16 residues. CDR1 LGHNT and CDR2 FRNRAP come from the germline V gene.

This clone was observed a handful of times. The J gene is TRBJ2-1, the V gene TRBV19; weak D call: TRBD2 (5 bases). The CDR3 sequence is 15 residues long. CDR1 is LNHDA and CDR2 is SQIVND in the germline V gene (reference sequence). Trimming took off 5 bases at V and 3 bases at J, with 14 bases between the two ends. The CDR3 region has the DNA TGTGCCAGTAGTTTACGGACTGGCAACTACAATGAGCAGTTCTTC. It specifies CASSLRTGNYNEQFF.

DNA for the CDR3: TGTGCCAGCAGTTTAGGGCAGGGTCGGCATGAGCAGTTCTTC. Amino acids: CASSLGQGRHEQFF. The rearrangement uses TRBV27 and TRBJ2-1; weak D call: TRBD1 (5 bases). Germline CDR1 reads MNHEY; CDR2 reads SMNVEV (reference sequence). The CDR3 covers 14 residues. The ends were cut back, 2 bases at V and 8 bases at J, with 13 bases in the middle.

The chain carries TRBV2 and TRBJ2-7; a possible D gene is TRBD1 (6 bases). The V end lost 6 bases, the J end lost 3 bases, and 9 bases lay between the germline ends. Germline V gene sequence: CDR1 SNHLY, CDR2 FYNNEI. The CDR3 covers 12 residues. CDR3 sequence: CASRAGVYEQYF. CDR3 DNA: TGTGCCAGCAGGGCAGGGGTCTACGAGCAGTACTTC.

The chain links TRBV18 to TRBJ2-1; 10 positions agree with TRBD2. This CDR3 spans 16 amino acids. V lost 4 bases, J lost 7 bases, and 10 bases stayed unmatched. Germline V gene data show CDR1 as KGHSH and CDR2 as LQKENI. CDR3 in amino acids: CASSLGSSGSRNEQFF. The DNA for the CDR3 is TGTGCCAGCTCACTGGGTTCTAGCGGGAGTAGGAATGAGCAGTTCTTC.

This chain joins TRBV7-8 and TRBJ1-1, with a possible D match to TRBD1 (6 bases). The V end was cut by 5 bases, the J end by 4 bases, with 17 bases between. Looked up from germline, CDR1 is SGHVS and CDR2 is FQNEAQ. The CDR3 has 15 residues. CDR3 residues: CASSQNTGTGTEAFF. The CDR3 DNA reads TGTGCCAGCAGCCAAAATACAGGGACGGGCACTGAAGCTTTCTTT.

The rearrangement uses TRBV28 and TRBJ2-3; a weak D match, TRBD2 (6 bases). Germline V gives CDR1 MDHEN, CDR2 SYDVKM. V lost 4 bases and J 2 bases, leaving 10 bases between the germline ends. The CDR3 runs 14 residues. The CDR3 DNA sequence: TGTGCCAGCAGTTATAGCGGCTACACAGATACGCAGTATTTT. It translates to CASSYSGYTDTQYF.

This CDR3 is CASSSQGVGEKLFF. For the CDR3, the DNA is TGTGCCAGCAGCAGTCAGGGCGTAGGGGAAAAACTGTTTTTT. J is TRBJ1-4 and V is TRBV6-5; TRBD1 might be the D (5 bases). CDR1 is MNHEY and CDR2 is SVGAGI in the germline V gene. Trimming removed 6 bases from V and 8 bases from J, with 16 bases in between. The CDR3 is 14 residues long.

The J gene is TRBJ1-2, the V gene TRBV6-6; D call uncertain. Per the germline V gene, CDR1 is MNHNY and CDR2 is SVGAGI (reference sequence). The V end lost 0 bases, the J end lost 13 bases, and 9 bases lay between the germline ends. The CDR3 is made up of 11 amino acids. The CDR3 region is CASSYSSSATF. The CDR3 nucleotides are TGTGCCAGCAGTTACTCGAGTTCTGCCACCTTC.

This rearrangement joins TRBV7-8 to TRBJ2-7, with TRBD2 matching 8 bases. Germline-derived CDR1 and CDR2 are SGHVS and FQNEAQ. Losses at the gene ends were 5 bases for V and 5 bases for J; bases not matched to a gene: 5. CDR3 length: 13 residues. DNA for the CDR3: TGTGCCAGCAGCACCAGCGGGAGAAACGAGCAGTACTTC. Protein sequence: CASSTSGRNEQYF.

V is TRBV7-8 and J is TRBJ2-1, with a weak D call TRBD2 (6 bases). The germline CDR1 and CDR2 sequences are SGHVS and FQNEAQ. Trimming cost V 2 bases and J 1 base, with 12 bases left between them. The length of the CDR3 is 16 residues. The CDR3 region has the DNA TGTGCCAGCAGCTTACGGGAGTCTATATCCTACAATGAGCAGTTCTTC. Its translation is CASSLRESISYNEQFF.

This clone has only a few counts. The chain has TRBV2 and TRBJ1-4, with unresolved D. V lost 4 bases and J 0 bases, leaving 9 bases between the germline ends. The CDR3 length is 15 residues. The V gene's germline CDR1 is SNHLY and CDR2 FYNNEI. The CDR3 DNA is TGTGCCAGCAGTGCCTCCGGGGCAACTAATGAAAAACTGTTTTTT. This translates into CASSASGATNEKLFF. The variable domain in full, with the rest retrieved from reference TRBV2 and TRBJ1-4, is EPEVTQTPSHQVTQMGQEVILRCVPISNHLYFYWYRQILGQKVEFLVSFYNNEISEKSEIFDDQFSVERPDGSNFTLKIRSTKLEDSAMYFCASSASGATNEKLFFGSGTQLSVL.

This chain connects TRBV19 to TRBJ1-1; maybe TRBD1 (6 bases). This CDR3 has 17 residues. The germline V gene encodes CDR1 LNHDA and CDR2 SQIVND (reference sequence). V was shortened by 4 bases and J by 6 bases, with 24 bases between the two germline ends. The CDR3 coding sequence is TGTGCCAGTAGTACTTTAAGCGGGGACATCGTCCTGCCTGAAGCTTTCTTT. Encoded protein: CASSTLSGDIVLPEAFF.

The rearrangement links TRBV30 to TRBJ2-2, with unresolved D. V lost 5 bases and J 2 bases, leaving 6 bases between the germline ends. Germline CDR1 GTSNPN, CDR2 SVGIG (reference sequence). The length of the CDR3 is 12 residues. The CDR3 DNA reads TGTGCCTGGTCTAAAAACACCGGGGAGCTGTTTTTT. Translated: CAWSKNTGELFF.

CDR3 sequence reads: CASSLFGSSPYNEQFF. Here the CDR3 DNA reads TGTGCCAGCAGTTTATTTGGTAGTAGCCCCTACAATGAGCAGTTCTTC. The rearrangement uses TRBV27 and TRBJ2-1; D is unresolved. The CDR3 is 16 residues long. Germline V gene sequence: CDR1 MNHEY, CDR2 SMNVEV (reference sequence). V was pared by 1 base and J by 2 bases, with 12 bases between.

The CDR3 loop is CASSSDRVSEKLFF. For the CDR3, the DNA is TGCGCCAGCAGCTCAGACAGGGTTTCCGAAAAACTGTTTTTT. The gene calls are TRBV5-1 and TRBJ1-4; 7 nucleotides line up with TRBD1. The CDR3 totals 14 residues. V lost 3 bases and J lost 8; bases outside the gene matches: 7. Germline CDR1 reads SGHRS; CDR2 reads YFSETQ.